This T cell receptor beta chain came from a study of graft-versus-host responses after intestinal transplantation. Trimming cost V 5 bases and J 8 bases, with 12 bases left between them. Germline CDR1 SEHNR, CDR2 FQNEAQ (reference sequence). This CDR3 is built from 13 residues. Sequencing was performed with immunoSEQ multiplex PCR; in TCRdb, only in-frame clones are kept and a portion is missing. The table includes approximately 21,000 clones, 50% to 70% detected once. Responders labeled with CFSE (about 200,000) were plated with about 200,000 irradiated, violet-dye-labeled stimulators. The sequence came from a human patient who received an intestinal transplant. This chain uses TRBV7-9 with TRBJ1-4; a possible D gene is TRBD1 (6 bases). The starting material was alloreactive CD4+ T cells from a mixed lymphocyte reaction culture, obtained before intestinal transplant. Subset denoted: CFSE-low proliferating T cells sorted from approximately six-day pre-transplant mixed lymphocyte reaction (GvH or HvG direction). In DNA form, the CDR3 reads TGTGCCAGCAGCCACAGGGCAGGGGAAAAACTGTTTTTT. The encoded protein is CASSHRAGEKLFF.